This TCR beta chain was recovered during a study of OX40 agonist ivuxolimab in advanced cancers. This CDR3 comprises 13 residues. V lost 4 bases, J lost 10 bases, and 7 bases stayed unmatched. Per the germline V gene, CDR1 is GTSNPN and CDR2 is SVGIG (reference sequence). Some clones are missing from TCRdb's copy, which holds only in-frame ones; the method was immunoSEQ multiplex PCR. This table holds tens of thousands of clones, 75% to 90% found once. Here the sequenced sample was CD4+ or CD8+ T cells sorted from blood, taken in a trial of the OX40 agonist ivuxolimab. This receptor was taken from an adult with an advanced solid tumor such as melanoma, head and neck, liver or kidney cancer. The chain recombines TRBV30 with TRBJ1-1, with 12 nucleotides matching TRBD1. Here the CDR3 DNA reads TGTGCCTGGAACACCGGGACAGGGGGCCGAGCTTTCTTT. It translates to CAWNTGTGGRAFF. The variable domain in full, completed from reference TRBV30 and TRBJ1-1, reads SQTIHQWPATLVQPVGSPLSLECTVEGTSNPNLYWYRQAAGRGLQLLFYSVGIGQISSEVPQNLSASRPQDRQFILSSKKLLLSDSGFYLCAWNTGTGGRAFFGQGTRLTVV.